This TCR beta chain is from a study of T cell repertoires in cytomegalovirus infection. Study in general: Recently identified HLA-C-restricted CMV epitopes and well-studied HLA-B-restricted CMV epitopes were used by the study. CMV infection together with matching HLA type was indicated by public TCR beta signatures. Study results and limitations: CMV-specific TCR beta clonotypes restricted by HLA-C were the ones dominating the ex vivo response. CMV carriers with the relevant HLA were identified by cumulative public TCR beta family frequency.

This CDR3 contains 16 residues. Trimming removed 1 base from V and 3 bases from J, with 16 bases in between. CDR1 and CDR2 from the germline V gene are SGHRS and YFSETQ. One entry per CDR3 protein, called by TCRdb with MiXCR from the reads. The table includes around 570,000 distinct CDR3 sequences, approximately 40% detected once. Turning to this clonotype: Its antigen is unknown.

This chain joins TRBV5-1 and TRBJ2-5; D is unresolved. The clonotype comes from a human donor in good health (CMV status not recorded). Some clones in this sample may be carry-over from other donors' samples. The sequencing here drew on cultured PBMCs, taken from culture after CMV antigen stimulation. The CDR3 loop reads CASSLKVATWKETQYF. Here the CDR3 DNA reads TGCGCCAGCAGCTTGAAAGTCGCGACTTGGAAAGAGACCCAGTACTTC.